This TCR beta chain stems from a study of radiotherapy plus CTLA-4 blockade in lung cancer. Study in general: Objective response was observed in around a sixth of patients, and disease control in 30% to 40%.

Study-wide results and caveats: Blood saw expansion of tumor-derived TCR clones after radiotherapy plus ipilimumab. The best predictor of response was reported to be early blood T cell clone dynamics, with interferon-beta.

Sequenced by immunoSEQ multiplex PCR; TCRdb stores in-frame clones only, minus some. Counted here are 62,000 or so clones, around 80% occurring once; the ten biggest clones make up approximately 9.3%. Concerning this clone itself: Its antigen is unidentified.

The germline V gene has CDR1 MNHEY and CDR2 SVGAGI. The CDR3 is made up of 14 amino acids. V dropped 3 bases and J dropped 2 bases, with 8 bases sitting between them. The rearrangement joins TRBV6-5 to TRBJ1-3; no reliable D call. This specimen consisted of peripheral blood, obtained from a patient treated with radiotherapy plus ipilimumab. The TCR sequence derives from a human donor with non-small cell lung cancer who had a complete response to radiotherapy plus ipilimumab. CDR3 bases: TGTGCCAGCAGTTATGGGAGGGCTGGAAACACCATATATTTT. This codes for CASSYGRAGNTIYF.